Listed below are T cell receptor beta chains from one sample, sequenced in a study of CD8 T cells in ankylosing spondylitis. In TCRdb, the 5' RACE reads were re-called with MiXCR into one record per CDR3 protein. The sample has 500,000 or so distinct CDR3 sequences; approximately 5.3% are singletons. The sequenced sample consisted of blood, either unsorted or a sorted T cell fraction (not recorded which). The receptors here all came from a male donor with ankylosing spondylitis. The CDR3 runs from the conserved cysteine through the conserved F or W. The D gene is left open where the match is weak. Size is stated for part of the rows, as once, few or many counts, or as a class when the clone is expanded.

V,D,size,J,DNA,CDR3
TRBV7-2,TRBD1,many,TRBJ2-1,TGTGCCAGCAGCTTCAGGGGGTGGAGTGAGCAGTTCTTC,CASSFRGWSEQFF
TRBV5-1,-,many,TRBJ1-1,TGCGCCAGCAGCTTGGGGTACAGGCTTAACACTGAAGCTTTCTTT,CASSLGYRLNTEAFF
TRBV6-5,-,-,TRBJ1-2,TGTGCCAGCACCAACAGTGGGGGCTACACCTTC,CASTNSGGYTF
TRBV12-3/TRBV12-4,-,many,TRBJ2-1,TGTGCCAGCAGTTTTCGGAGCGGCAGCTCCTACAATGAGCAGTTCTTC,CASSFRSGSSYNEQFF
TRBV28,-,few,TRBJ2-5,TGTGCCAGCAGTCCCCTCCTGGCGGAAACCCAAGAGACCCAGTACTTC,CASSPLLAETQETQYF
TRBV12-5,-,many,TRBJ1-5,TGTGCTAGTGGTTCGCGATCAACAGCTAGCAATCAGCCCCAGCATTTT,CASGSRSTASNQPQHF
TRBV12-3/TRBV12-4,-,many,TRBJ2-7,TGTGCCAGCACGACTCTGTTGGGCTACGAGCAGTACTTC,CASTTLLGYEQYF
TRBV7-6,-,many,TRBJ2-7,TGTGCCAGCAGCTTAGGCACGACATCGACCTACGAGCAGTACTTC,CASSLGTTSTYEQYF
TRBV19,-,-,TRBJ2-1,TGTGCCAGTAGTAGGAGTCCTTGGGTGCAGTTCTTC,CASSRSPWVQFF
TRBV9,TRBD2,few,TRBJ2-1,TGTGCCAGCAGTGCAGCGGGGGGCACCTACAATGAGCAGTTCTTC,CASSAAGGTYNEQFF
TRBV7-9,TRBD1,many,TRBJ1-4,TGTGCCAGCAGGGAACAGGGGAAAGGTGAAAAACTGTTTTTT,CASREQGKGEKLFF
TRBV25-1,TRBD2,many,TRBJ2-1,TGTGCCAGCTCTCAGACTAGCGGGAGGAACTACAATGAGCAGTTCTTC,CASSQTSGRNYNEQFF
TRBV6-5,-,many,TRBJ1-2,TGTGCCAGCAGTTACTCGGGGGGGCGAATGACTGGCTACACCTTC,CASSYSGGRMTGYTF
TRBV5-1,-,many,TRBJ2-5,TGCGCCAGCGAGCGGGCGGGGACCTTCCCGGGGGAGACCCAGTACTTC,CASERAGTFPGETQYF